The 5 T cell receptor beta chains below come from one sample, sequenced in a study of shared clonotypes between healthy human individuals (dated by TCRdb to 2020 to 2022). The library was prepared using the immunoSEQ multiplex PCR assay. TCRdb obtained this table from immuneACCESS and retained in-frame rearrangements with V and J assigned. These tables miss some clones; where compared with another copy, unresolved V genes account for less than half of the shortfall, and the remainder is unexplained. The sample profile shows 400,000 to 600,000 clones; 95% to 96% of them were found once. The ten largest clonotypes hold 0.055% to 0.075% of the sample. Sequencing was performed on naive CD4+ T cells sorted from blood. What this sample's cell subset or site label stands for: CD45RA+ positively selected. The origin of the receptors is a woman in her 30s in good health.

The rearrangement uses TRBV2 and TRBJ2-1; D call uncertain. V was clipped by 7 bases and J by 3 bases, with 7 bases between them. CDR3 length: 12 amino acids. Germline lookup yields CDR1 SNHLY and CDR2 FYNNEI. Here the CDR3 DNA reads TGTGCCAGCAAGGGTAACTACAATGAGCAGTTCTTC. Encoded protein: CASKGNYNEQFF.

CDR3 residues: CASSLGGRAYEQYF. DNA of the CDR3: TGTGCCAGCAGTTTGGGGGGCAGGGCCTACGAGCAGTACTTC. The V and J genes are TRBV28 and TRBJ2-7; D possibly matches TRBD1 or TRBD2 (6 bases each). Trimming left V 3 bases short and J 2 bases short, with 11 bases between. CDR1 MDHEN and CDR2 SYDVKM come from the germline V gene. This CDR3 region has 14 residues.

The chain is built from TRBV9 and TRBJ2-1; D ambiguous. The CDR3 loop spans 15 amino acids. The germline CDR1 and CDR2 sequences are SGDLS and YYNGEE. Trimming stripped 4 bases from V and 4 bases from J, with 15 bases between. The CDR3 DNA is TGTGCCAGCAGCACTACCAGGAATTCTTACAATGAGCAGTTCTTC. Amino acids: CASSTTRNSYNEQFF.

The chain carries TRBV28 and TRBJ1-6; D unresolved. The V gene's germline CDR1 is MDHEN and CDR2 SYDVKM. V lost 5 bases and J lost 8, with 10 bases in between. The CDR3 has 13 amino acids. Here the CDR3 DNA reads TGTGCCAGCAGTCGCCGGCGGTATTCACCCCTCCACTTT. Its protein is CASSRRRYSPLHF.

The chain combines TRBV14 with TRBJ2-2; 7 bases agree with TRBD2. Trimming removed 4 bases from V and 4 bases from J; junction bases left unmatched: 6. Germline CDR1 is SGHDN and CDR2 is FVKESK. The CDR3 spans 15 residues. This CDR3 is CASSRLAETTGELFF. The CDR3 DNA is TGTGCCAGCAGCCGGCTAGCGGAAACCACCGGGGAGCTGTTTTTT.